This TCR beta chain was sequenced in a study of blood T cell repertoires in COVID-19. Study background: Some COVID-19 samples were acute and others convalescent; all came from the United States, Italy and Spain. From T cells, B-cell-depleted T cells, or PBMCs came the material, which was cDNA or gDNA.

While infection was still active, Seattle patients were enrolled and then followed longitudinally. Data came from immunoSEQ multiplex PCR; TCRdb stores just in-frame clones and leaves some out. Among approximately 290,000 clones listed, about 85% were seen once. Sequencing was carried out using peripheral blood. This TCR was recovered from a human donor with COVID-19, enrolled during active disease. The donor label of this sample is uncertain.

The CDR3 DNA is TGTGCCAGCAGCCTGGGACAGCAAAACTATGGCTACACCTTC. The encoded protein is CASSLGQQNYGYTF. V usage is TRBV7-9 and J usage is TRBJ1-2, with TRBD1 identical over 7 bases. The V gene's germline CDR1 is SEHNR and CDR2 FQNEAQ (reference sequence). This CDR3 has 14 amino acids. V was pared by 5 bases and J by 2 bases, with 5 bases of the junction left unmatched.